Following are 2 T cell receptor beta chains from one sample sequenced in a study of blood T cell repertoires in COVID-19 (TCRdb year 2020). Library preparation used the immunoSEQ multiplex PCR assay. In its TCRdb copy, this immuneACCESS table keeps in-frame sequences only and misses some clones. Where compared with another copy, unresolved V genes explain less than half of these, and the others have no known cause. This sample has 200,000 to 250,000 clones in its table, and over 80% of those were observed once. About 2.5% of the sample is in the top ten clones. The sample taken for sequencing was peripheral blood. These receptors were taken from a man younger than 45 with COVID-19, enrolled during active disease.

This clone occurred once. The chain couples TRBV27 to TRBJ2-3; the match to TRBD2 covers 10 bases. Germline CDR1 reads MNHEY; CDR2 reads SMNVEV (reference sequence). J was trimmed by 0 bases and V by 2 bases; bases with no gene match: 2. The CDR3 has 16 residues. The CDR3 spells CASSLALAGSTDTQYF. CDR3 DNA: TGTGCCAGCAGTTTAGCACTAGCGGGGAGCACAGATACGCAGTATTTT.

The rearrangement links TRBV19 to TRBJ1-2; TRBD1 matches 10 bases. Germline V gene sequence: CDR1 LNHDA, CDR2 SQIVND (reference sequence). Losses at the gene ends were 3 bases for V and 6 bases for J; bases not matched to a gene: 4. The CDR3 length is 14 residues. The CDR3 here is CASSITGTGDGYTF. CDR3 bases: TGTGCCAGTAGTATCACCGGGACAGGGGATGGCTACACCTTC.